A single count supports the clone carrying this T cell receptor (beta chain). The target antigen is unknown. This specimen comes from a study of CD4+ T cells in melanoma. Study findings and constraints: A reported correlation linked neoantigen-specific CD4+ T cells to CD8+, macrophage and B cell function. Reportedly, melanoma neoantigen-specific CD4+ T cells showed varied differentiation states.

The CDR3 has 13 residues. Germline V gene sequence: CDR1 SNHLY, CDR2 FYNNEI. The V gene lost 4 bases and the J gene lost 4 bases, with 8 bases spanning the gap. Sequencing used immunoSEQ multiplex PCR; TCRdb keeps in-frame clones, though not all of them. The sample has 9,900 or so clones, 55% to 75% seen once. The sample consisted of cells from a culture (not recorded whether cultured in vitro). The chain recombines TRBV2 with TRBJ2-1; unclear D gene. The sequence was collected from a human donor with melanoma. CDR3 region: CASSGWDYNEQFF. CDR3 in DNA: TGTGCCAGCAGTGGGTGGGATTACAATGAGCAGTTCTTC.